This T cell receptor beta chain was captured in a study of T cell responses to AZD1222 COVID-19 vaccine. Study context: Pooling of second doses given at about 4 or about 12 weeks was done.

V lost 3 bases and J lost 6, with 6 bases in between. This CDR3 is built from 12 residues. CDR1 and CDR2 from the germline V gene are SGHVS and FNYEAQ. Notes on the study in general: Breadth and depth of Spike-specific TCRs rose after two AZD1222 doses. Close to half of all spike-specific TCRs reportedly target regions of the variants that are unmutated. Only a handful of AZD1222 recipients, roughly six in all, had baseline seropositivity.

TCRdb's copy holds only in-frame clones and misses some; the assay was immunoSEQ multiplex PCR. The sample includes some 130,000 clones, 90% to 95% seen only once; the top ten take approximately 2.5%. About this clone itself: Its antigen is still unknown.

The chain is built from TRBV7-6 and TRBJ2-1; D uncertain. This material consisted of peripheral blood, taken on day 0 of AZD1222 vaccination. The TCR comes from an adult in good health. Here the CDR3 DNA reads TGTGCCAGCAGCTTTGTCAGCAATGAGCAGTTCTTC. Its protein product is CASSFVSNEQFF.